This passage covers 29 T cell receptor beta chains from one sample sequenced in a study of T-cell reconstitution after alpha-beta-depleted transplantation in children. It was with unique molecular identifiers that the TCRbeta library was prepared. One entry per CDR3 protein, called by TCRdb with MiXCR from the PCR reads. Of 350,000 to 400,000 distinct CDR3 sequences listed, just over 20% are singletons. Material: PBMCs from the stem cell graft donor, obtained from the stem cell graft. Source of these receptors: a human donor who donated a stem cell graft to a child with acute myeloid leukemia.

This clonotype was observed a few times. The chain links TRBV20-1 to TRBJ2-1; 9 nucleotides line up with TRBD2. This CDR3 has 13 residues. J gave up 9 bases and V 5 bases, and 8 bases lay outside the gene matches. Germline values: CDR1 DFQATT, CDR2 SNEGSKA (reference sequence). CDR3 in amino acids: CSAHSGSFVEQFF. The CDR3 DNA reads TGCAGTGCTCATAGCGGGAGCTTCGTTGAGCAGTTCTTC.

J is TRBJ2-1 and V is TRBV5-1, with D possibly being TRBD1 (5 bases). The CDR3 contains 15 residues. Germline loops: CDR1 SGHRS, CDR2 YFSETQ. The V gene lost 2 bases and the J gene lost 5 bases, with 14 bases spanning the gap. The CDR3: CASSFRGRENNEQFF. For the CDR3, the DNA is TGCGCCAGCAGCTTTCGAGGCAGGGAAAACAATGAGCAGTTCTTC.

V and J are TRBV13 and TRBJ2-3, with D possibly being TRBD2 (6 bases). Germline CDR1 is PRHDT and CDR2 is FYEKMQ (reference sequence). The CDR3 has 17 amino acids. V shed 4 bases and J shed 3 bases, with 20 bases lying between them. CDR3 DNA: TGTGCCAGCAGCTCCCGGTTCGAGGGCCGGGGGACAGATACGCAGTATTTT. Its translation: CASSSRFEGRGTDTQYF.

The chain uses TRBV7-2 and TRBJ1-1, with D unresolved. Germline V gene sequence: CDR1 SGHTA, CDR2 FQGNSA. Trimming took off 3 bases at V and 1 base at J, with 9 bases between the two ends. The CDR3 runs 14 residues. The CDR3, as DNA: TGTGCCAGCAGCTTCATCCTAAAGAACACTGAAGCTTTCTTT. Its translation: CASSFILKNTEAFF.

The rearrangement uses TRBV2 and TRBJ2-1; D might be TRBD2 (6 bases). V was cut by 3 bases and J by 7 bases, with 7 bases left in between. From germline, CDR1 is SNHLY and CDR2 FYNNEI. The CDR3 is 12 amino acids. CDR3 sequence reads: CASSDRGNEQFF. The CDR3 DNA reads TGTGCCAGCAGTGACCGGGGGAATGAGCAGTTCTTC.

In DNA form, the CDR3 reads TGTGCCAGCAGCTTGGACAGGGGAGGAGATACGCAGTATTTT. As protein: CASSLDRGGDTQYF. The V call is TRBV11-2, the J call TRBJ2-3; 9 bases align to TRBD1. The germline V gene has CDR1 SGHAT and CDR2 FQNNGV. The CDR3 runs to 14 residues. The V gene end was trimmed by 3 bases and the J gene end by 5 bases; junction bases not matched to a gene: 3.

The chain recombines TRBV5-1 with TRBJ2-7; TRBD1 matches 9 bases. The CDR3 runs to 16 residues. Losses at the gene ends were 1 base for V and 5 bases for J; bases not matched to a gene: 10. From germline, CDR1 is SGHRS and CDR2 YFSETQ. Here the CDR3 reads CASSLRQGGFADEQYF. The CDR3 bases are TGCGCCAGCAGCTTGAGACAGGGGGGTTTCGCGGACGAGCAGTACTTC.

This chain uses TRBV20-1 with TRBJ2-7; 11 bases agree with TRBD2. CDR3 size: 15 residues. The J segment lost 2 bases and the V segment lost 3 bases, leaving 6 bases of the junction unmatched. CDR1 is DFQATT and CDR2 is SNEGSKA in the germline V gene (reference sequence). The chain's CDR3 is CSARGLAANPYEQYF. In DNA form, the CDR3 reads TGCAGTGCTAGGGGACTAGCGGCGAACCCCTACGAGCAGTACTTC.

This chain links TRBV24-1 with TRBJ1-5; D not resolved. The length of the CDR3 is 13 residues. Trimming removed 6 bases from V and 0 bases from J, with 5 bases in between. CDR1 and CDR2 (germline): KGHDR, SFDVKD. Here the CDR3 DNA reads TGTGCCACCAGTCTGAATAGCAATCAGCCCCAGCATTTT. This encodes CATSLNSNQPQHF.

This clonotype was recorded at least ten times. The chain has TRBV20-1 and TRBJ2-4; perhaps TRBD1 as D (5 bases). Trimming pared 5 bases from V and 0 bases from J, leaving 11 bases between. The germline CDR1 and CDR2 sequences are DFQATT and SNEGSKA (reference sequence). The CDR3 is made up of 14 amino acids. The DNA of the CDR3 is TGCAGTGCTTCAAGACAGCTAGCCAAAAACATTCAGTACTTC. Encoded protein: CSASRQLAKNIQYF.

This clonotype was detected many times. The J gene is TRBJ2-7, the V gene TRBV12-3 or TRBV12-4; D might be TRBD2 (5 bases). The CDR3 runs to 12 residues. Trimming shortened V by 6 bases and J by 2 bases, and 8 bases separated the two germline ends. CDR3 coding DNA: TGTGCCAGCAGCCTAGCACCCTACGAGCAGTACTTC. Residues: CASSLAPYEQYF.

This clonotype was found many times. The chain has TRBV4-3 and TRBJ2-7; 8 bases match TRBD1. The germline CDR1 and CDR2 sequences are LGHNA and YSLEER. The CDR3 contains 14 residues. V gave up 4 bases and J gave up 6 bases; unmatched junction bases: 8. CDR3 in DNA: TGCGCCAGCAGCCGGACGGACAGGGTAGGCGAGCAGTACTTC. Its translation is CASSRTDRVGEQYF.

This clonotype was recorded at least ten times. The CDR3 DNA reads TGTGCCAGTAGTATCGGCGGGAGAGTGTTCTACGAGCAGTACTTC. Protein product: CASSIGGRVFYEQYF. The chain is built from TRBV19 and TRBJ2-7; 7 nucleotides match TRBD2. J was trimmed by 3 bases and V by 3 bases; bases with no gene match: 8. Germline V lookup: CDR1 LNHDA, CDR2 SQIVND (reference sequence). The CDR3 has 15 residues.

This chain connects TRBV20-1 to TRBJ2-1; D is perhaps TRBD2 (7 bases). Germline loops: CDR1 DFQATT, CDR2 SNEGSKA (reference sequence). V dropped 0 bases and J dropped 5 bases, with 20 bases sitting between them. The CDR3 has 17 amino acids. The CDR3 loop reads CSAREPRGGGHNNEQFF. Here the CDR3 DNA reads TGCAGTGCTAGAGAGCCCCGGGGCGGGGGACACAACAATGAGCAGTTCTTC.

The CDR3 DNA reads as TGTGCCACCAGCCGAGGCGGGACAGGAGATACGCAGTATTTT. Translated: CATSRGGTGDTQYF. The chain employs TRBV15 and TRBJ2-3, with 8 bases aligning to TRBD1. The V gene's germline CDR1 is LNHNV and CDR2 YYDKDF (reference sequence). Trimming removed 5 bases from V and 5 bases from J; junction bases left unmatched: 6. The CDR3 loop spans 14 amino acids.

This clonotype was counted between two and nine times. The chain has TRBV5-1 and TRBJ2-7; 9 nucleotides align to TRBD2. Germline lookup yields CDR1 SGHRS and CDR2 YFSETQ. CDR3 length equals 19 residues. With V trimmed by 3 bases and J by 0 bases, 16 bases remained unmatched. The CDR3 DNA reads TGCGCCAGCAGCTCCTACGGTCCTAGCGGGATCCCCTCCTCCTACGAGCAGTACTTC. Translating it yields CASSSYGPSGIPSSYEQYF. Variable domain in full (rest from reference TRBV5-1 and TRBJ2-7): KAGVTQTPRYLIKTRGQQVTLSCSPISGHRSVSWYQQTPGQGLQFLFEYFSETQRNKGNFPGRFSGRQFSNSRSEMNVSTLELGDSALYLCASSSYGPSGIPSSYEQYFGPGTRLTVT.

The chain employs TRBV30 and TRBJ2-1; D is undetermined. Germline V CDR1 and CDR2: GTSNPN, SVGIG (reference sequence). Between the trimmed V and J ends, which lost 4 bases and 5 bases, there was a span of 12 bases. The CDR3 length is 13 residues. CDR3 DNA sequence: TGTGCCTGGACCCCCTGGAGCGACAATGAGCAGTTCTTC. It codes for CAWTPWSDNEQFF. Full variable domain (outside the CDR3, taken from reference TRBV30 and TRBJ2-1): SQTIHQWPATLVQPVGSPLSLECTVEGTSNPNLYWYRQAAGRGLQLLFYSVGIGQISSEVPQNLSASRPQDRQFILSSKKLLLSDSGFYLCAWTPWSDNEQFFGPGTRLTVL.

The CDR3 protein is CASSQQGRAYSEAFF. The CDR3 DNA reads as TGTGCCAGCAGTCAACAGGGGCGGGCCTATTCTGAAGCTTTCTTT. The J gene is TRBJ1-1, the V gene TRBV12-3 or TRBV12-4, with 7 bases identical to TRBD1. The CDR3 is made up of 15 amino acids. V lost 5 bases to trimming and J lost 6 bases; unmatched junction nucleotides: 12.

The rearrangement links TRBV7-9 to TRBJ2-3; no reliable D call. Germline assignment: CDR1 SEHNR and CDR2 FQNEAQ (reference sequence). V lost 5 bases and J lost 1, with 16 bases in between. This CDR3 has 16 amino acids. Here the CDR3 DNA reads TGTGCCAGCAGCCGGCGGCTCTTGGGCCGCACAGATACGCAGTATTTT. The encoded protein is CASSRRLLGRTDTQYF.

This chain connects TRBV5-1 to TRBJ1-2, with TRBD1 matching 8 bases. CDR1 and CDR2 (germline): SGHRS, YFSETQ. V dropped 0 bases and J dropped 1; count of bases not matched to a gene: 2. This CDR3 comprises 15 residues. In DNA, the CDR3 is TGCGCCAGCAGCTTGGGACAGGGGATTAACTATGGCTACACCTTC. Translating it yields CASSLGQGINYGYTF.

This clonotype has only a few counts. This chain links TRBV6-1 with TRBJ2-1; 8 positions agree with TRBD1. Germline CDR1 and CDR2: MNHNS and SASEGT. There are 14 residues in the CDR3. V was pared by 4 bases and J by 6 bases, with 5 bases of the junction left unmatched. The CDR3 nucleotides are TGTGCCAGCAGTGGGCAGGGGGCGAGCAATGAGCAGTTCTTC. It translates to CASSGQGASNEQFF.

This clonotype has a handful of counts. CDR3 sequence: CASSWSDNEQFF. Here the CDR3 DNA reads TGCGCCAGCAGCTGGAGTGACAATGAGCAGTTCTTC. The rearrangement uses TRBV5-1 and TRBJ2-1; D remains unclear. This CDR3 comprises 12 residues. V lost 3 bases and J lost 5, with 6 bases in between. Germline V gene sequence: CDR1 SGHRS, CDR2 YFSETQ.

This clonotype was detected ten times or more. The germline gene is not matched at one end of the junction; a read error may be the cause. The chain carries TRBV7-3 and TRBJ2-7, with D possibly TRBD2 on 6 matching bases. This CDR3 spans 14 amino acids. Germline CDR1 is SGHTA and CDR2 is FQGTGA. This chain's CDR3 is CASSLGGASNEQYF. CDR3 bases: TGTGCCAGCAGCTTAGGCGGGGCCTCCAACGAGCAGTACTTC.

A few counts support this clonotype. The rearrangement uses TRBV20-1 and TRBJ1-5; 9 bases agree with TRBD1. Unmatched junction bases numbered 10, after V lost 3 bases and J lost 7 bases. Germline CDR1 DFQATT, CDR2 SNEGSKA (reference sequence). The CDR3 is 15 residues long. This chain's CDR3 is CSARSGTGFGQPQHF. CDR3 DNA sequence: TGCAGTGCTAGGAGCGGGACAGGGTTCGGGCAGCCCCAGCATTTT.

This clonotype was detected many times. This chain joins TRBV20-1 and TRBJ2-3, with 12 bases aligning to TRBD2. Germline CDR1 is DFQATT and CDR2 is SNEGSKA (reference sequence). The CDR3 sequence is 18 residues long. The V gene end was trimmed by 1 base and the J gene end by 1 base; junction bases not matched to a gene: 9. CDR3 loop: CSARATSSSGRGTDTQYF. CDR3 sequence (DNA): TGCAGTGCTAGAGCCACCTCCTCTAGCGGGAGGGGCACAGATACGCAGTATTTT.

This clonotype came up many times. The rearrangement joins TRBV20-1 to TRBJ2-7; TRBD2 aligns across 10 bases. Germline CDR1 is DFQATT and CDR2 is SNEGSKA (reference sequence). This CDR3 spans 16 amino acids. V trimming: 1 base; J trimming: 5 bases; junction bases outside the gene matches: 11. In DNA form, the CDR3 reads TGCAGTGCTAGAGGAGGGTCTAGCGGGAGCCATCACGAGCAGTACTTC. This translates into CSARGGSSGSHHEQYF.

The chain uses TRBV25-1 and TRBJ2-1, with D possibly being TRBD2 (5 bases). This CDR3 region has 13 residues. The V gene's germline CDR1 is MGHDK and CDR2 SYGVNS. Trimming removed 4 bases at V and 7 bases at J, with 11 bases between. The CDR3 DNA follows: TGTGCCAGCAGTGGGTCGGACTTGAATGAGCAGTTCTTC. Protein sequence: CASSGSDLNEQFF.

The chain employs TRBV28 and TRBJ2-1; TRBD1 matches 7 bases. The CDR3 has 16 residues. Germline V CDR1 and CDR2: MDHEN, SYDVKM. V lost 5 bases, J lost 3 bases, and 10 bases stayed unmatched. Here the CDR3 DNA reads TGTGCCAGCAGTCTCCCTCAGGGGGTCGGCTACAATGAGCAGTTCTTC. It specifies CASSLPQGVGYNEQFF.

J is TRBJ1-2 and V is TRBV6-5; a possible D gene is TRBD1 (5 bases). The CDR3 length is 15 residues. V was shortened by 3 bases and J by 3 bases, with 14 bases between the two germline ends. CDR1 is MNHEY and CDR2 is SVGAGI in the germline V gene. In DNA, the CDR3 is TGTGCCAGCAGTTATGGGGCCGAAGATTACTATGGCTACACCTTC. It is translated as CASSYGAEDYYGYTF.